The 23 T cell receptor beta chains reported below all come from one sample, sequenced in a study of cytomegalovirus exposure and HLA in healthy donors (dated by TCRdb to the late 2010s). Receptor amplification or capture employed the immunoSEQ multiplex PCR assay. For the multiplex PCR, a mixture combining 60 forward primers for TCR Vbeta segments and 13 reverse primers for TCR Jbeta segments was used. This is the immuneACCESS table as TCRdb keeps it, with only in-frame sequences that have V and J called. A part of the clones is gone; compared with another copy, unresolved V genes explain less than half, and the rest is unexplained. The sample table contains 150,000 or so clones; only one count was recorded for roughly 79% of them. The ten largest make up around 1.5% of the sample. The sequenced sample was PBMCs. Receptor source: a man aged 35-49 years in good health and CMV-seronegative.

The J gene is TRBJ1-5, the V gene TRBV2, with D possibly being TRBD1 (5 bases). Germline assignment: CDR1 SNHLY and CDR2 FYNNEI. V gave up 3 bases and J gave up 0 bases, with 12 bases separating them. This CDR3 contains 16 residues. The CDR3 here is CASSEAGPYSNQPQHF. CDR3 DNA sequence: TGTGCCAGCAGTGAGGCAGGGCCTTATAGCAATCAGCCCCAGCATTTT.

The chain couples TRBV10-1 to TRBJ2-7; D possibly corresponds to TRBD2 (5 bases). The germline V and J ends were trimmed by 6 bases and 5 bases, with 11 bases remaining between them. Germline V gene data show CDR1 as WNHNN and CDR2 as SYGVQD (reference sequence). The CDR3 length is 12 residues. Here the CDR3 DNA reads TGCGCCAGCAGCCGGCCCGGGGACGAGCAGTACTTC. The encoded protein is CASSRPGDEQYF.

This clone has just one count. The chain joins TRBV7-3 to TRBJ2-3; 9 bases line up with TRBD2. The CDR3 covers 20 residues. The V and J ends lost 1 base and 4 bases, in that order; junction bases with no gene match: 18. The V gene's germline CDR1 is SGHTA and CDR2 FQGTGA. CDR3 sequence: CASSLKGPGISGSYADTQYF. CDR3 nucleotide sequence: TGTGCCAGCAGCTTAAAAGGCCCGGGGATTAGCGGGAGTTATGCAGATACGCAGTATTTT.

The gene calls are TRBV7-2 and TRBJ2-1; 7 bases line up with TRBD1. The V and J ends lost 1 base and 7 bases, in that order; junction bases with no gene match: 4. CDR3 length: 14 amino acids. The germline CDR1 and CDR2 sequences are SGHTA and FQGNSA. The CDR3 region has the DNA TGTGCCAGCAGCTTAGTTGACAGGGTGAATGAGCAGTTCTTC. As protein: CASSLVDRVNEQFF.

The table lists this clone with many counts. The rearrangement joins TRBV6-4 to TRBJ2-3; 9 bases align to TRBD1. Germline-derived CDR1 and CDR2 are MRHNA and SNTAGT. With V trimmed by 7 bases and J by 1 base, 9 bases remained unmatched. CDR3 length: 16 residues. The CDR3, as DNA: TGTGCCAGCACTCCGACAGGGGGAACGGGCACAGATACGCAGTATTTT. Encoded protein: CASTPTGGTGTDTQYF.

The rearrangement joins TRBV5-1 to TRBJ2-2, with 8 bases that match TRBD2. From germline, CDR1 is SGHRS and CDR2 YFSETQ. CDR3 length: 17 residues. Trimming at V came to 0 bases and at J to 0 bases, leaving 4 bases not matched to a gene. CDR3 loop: CASSLELAATNTGELFF. In nucleotides, the CDR3 is TGCGCCAGCAGCTTGGAACTAGCGGCGACGAACACCGGGGAGCTGTTTTTT. The full variable domain, rest sourced from reference TRBV5-1 and TRBJ2-2, is KAGVTQTPRYLIKTRGQQVTLSCSPISGHRSVSWYQQTPGQGLQFLFEYFSETQRNKGNFPGRFSGRQFSNSRSEMNVSTLELGDSALYLCASSLELAATNTGELFFGEGSRLTVL.

The chain has TRBV4-2 and TRBJ1-1, with 7 bases identical to TRBD1. Trimming at V came to 1 base and at J to 4 bases, leaving 6 bases not matched to a gene. CDR1 LGHNA and CDR2 YNFKEQ come from the germline V gene. The CDR3 is 15 residues long. In nucleotides, the CDR3 is TGTGCCAGCAGCCAAGCAGACAGGGAGAGCACTGAAGCTTTCTTT. It is translated as CASSQADRESTEAFF.

This clone has a handful of counts. The chain carries TRBV28 and TRBJ1-2, with a weak D call TRBD1 (5 bases). The ends were cut back, 7 bases at V and 1 base at J, with 13 bases in the middle. Germline V gene lookup returns CDR1 MDHEN and CDR2 SYDVKM. The CDR3 has 14 amino acids. Here the CDR3 reads CASNLLGLNYGYTF. CDR3 sequence (DNA): TGTGCCAGCAACCTCCTGGGGCTTAACTATGGCTACACCTTC.

The rearrangement uses TRBV28 and TRBJ1-1; D gene ambiguous. Germline V gene data show CDR1 as MDHEN and CDR2 as SYDVKM. The germline V and J ends were trimmed by 7 bases and 0 bases, with 9 bases remaining between them. CDR3 length: 13 residues. CDR3 DNA sequence: TGTGCCAGCACCGGGGTCATGAACACTGAAGCTTTCTTT. This encodes CASTGVMNTEAFF.

V usage is TRBV19 and J usage is TRBJ2-2; weak D call: TRBD1 (5 bases). CDR3 length equals 16 residues. Germline V gives CDR1 LNHDA, CDR2 SQIVND (reference sequence). The ends were cut back, 5 bases at V and 3 bases at J, with 16 bases in the middle. Written as DNA, the CDR3 is TGTGCCAGTAGTTCCCCCCTAAGGACATACACCGGGGAGCTGTTTTTT. Amino acids: CASSSPLRTYTGELFF.

This chain uses TRBV5-6 with TRBJ2-5, with 12 bases aligning to TRBD1. Per the germline V gene, CDR1 is SGHDT and CDR2 is YYEEEE. The junction had 6 bases not matched to a gene; V was cut back by 4 bases and J by 5 bases. The CDR3 has 15 residues. The CDR3 DNA sequence: TGTGCCAGCAGCGGGACAGGGGGCGCGAGGGAGACCCAGTACTTC. It translates to CASSGTGGARETQYF.

This clone was seen just once. One end of the junction is discordant with germline, which a read error may explain. The V gene is TRBV4-1, the J gene TRBJ2-6; D may be TRBD1 (5 bases). The CDR3 is made up of 16 amino acids. Germline V gives CDR1 MGHRA, CDR2 YSYEKL. CDR3 residues: CASSQGGRSGANGLTF. For the CDR3, the DNA is TGCGCCAGCAGCCAGGGCGGACGCTCTGGGGCCAACGGCCTGACTTTC.

V and J are TRBV18 and TRBJ2-3, with 9 positions matching TRBD2. This CDR3 is 16 amino acids long. Germline trimming cut 3 bases from V and 0 bases from J; bases unmatched to any gene: 4. Germline V CDR1 and CDR2: KGHSH, LQKENI. Here the CDR3 reads CASSPRTSASTDTQYF. The CDR3 DNA reads as TGTGCCAGCTCACCTAGGACTAGCGCTAGCACAGATACGCAGTATTTT.

The chain recombines TRBV28 with TRBJ2-7, with D unclear. With 3 bases removed from V and 5 bases from J, the gap between germline ends came to 5 bases. Germline V gene data show CDR1 as MDHEN and CDR2 as SYDVKM. The CDR3 extends over 11 amino acids. In nucleotides, the CDR3 is TGTGCCAGCAGTTTGAGCCACGAGCAGTACTTC. This sequence encodes CASSLSHEQYF.

This rearrangement joins TRBV7-3 to TRBJ1-1; the D is unclear. V was shortened by 4 bases and J by 3 bases, with 9 bases between the two germline ends. The germline CDR1 and CDR2 sequences are SGHTA and FQGTGA. CDR3 length: 13 residues. The CDR3 DNA follows: TGTGCCAGCAGCTATATACAATACACTGAAGCTTTCTTT. Translating gives CASSYIQYTEAFF.

The sample holds one count of this clone. The genes are TRBV9 and TRBJ2-2; TRBD2 aligns across 8 bases. V trimming: 6 bases; J trimming: 6 bases; junction bases outside the gene matches: 4. The CDR3 is 13 amino acids. Per the germline V gene, CDR1 is SGDLS and CDR2 is YYNGEE. Written as DNA, the CDR3 is TGTGCCAGCACCCGGGGGGGGGCCGGGGAGCTGTTTTTT. This encodes CASTRGGAGELFF. The full variable domain, with the rest looked up from reference TRBV9 and TRBJ2-2, is DSGVTQTPKHLITATGQRVTLRCSPRSGDLSVYWYQQSLDQGLQFLIQYYNGEERAKGNILERFSAQQFPDLHSELNLSSLELGDSALYFCASTRGGAGELFFGEGSRLTVL.

DNA for the CDR3: TGTGCCAGCAGCTTCTGGGACAGAGACACAGATACGCAGTATTTT. This encodes CASSFWDRDTDTQYF. The V and J genes are TRBV7-9 and TRBJ2-3, with TRBD1 identical over 7 bases. V trimming: 3 bases; J trimming: 2 bases; junction bases outside the gene matches: 5. This CDR3 contains 15 residues. CDR1 is SEHNR, CDR2 FQNEAQ, per germline (reference sequence).

The V gene is TRBV2, the J gene TRBJ2-7; D perhaps matches TRBD1 (5 bases). Trimming shortened V by 9 bases and J by 0 bases, and 18 bases separated the two germline ends. Germline V gene sequence: CDR1 SNHLY, CDR2 FYNNEI. The CDR3 consists of 15 residues. CDR3 coding DNA: TGTGCCAGTCTTCGAAGGGCAGACAGCTCCTACGAGCAGTACGTC. This codes for CASLRRADSSYEQYV.

Only a few counts were recorded for this clone. V is TRBV5-8 and J is TRBJ2-7; 10 bases fit TRBD2. Germline assignment: CDR1 SGHTS and CDR2 YDEGEE. The CDR3 length is 16 residues. With V trimmed by 0 bases and J by 0 bases, 3 bases remained unmatched. CDR3 sequence: CASSLALAGVSYEQYV. CDR3 nucleotides: TGTGCCAGCAGCTTGGCCCTAGCGGGGGTCTCCTACGAGCAGTACGTC.

V gene TRBV4-1 combines with J gene TRBJ1-1; weak D call: TRBD1 (5 bases). Germline values: CDR1 MGHRA, CDR2 YSYEKL. The CDR3 has 12 amino acids. Trimming removed 3 bases at V and 11 bases at J, with 13 bases between. In nucleotides, the CDR3 is TGCGCCAGCAGCCAGGCTGGGGGGTGGGCTTTCTTT. Its protein is CASSQAGGWAFF.

The CDR3 loop is CASSFSGQSSYNEQFF. CDR3 bases: TGTGCCAGCAGTTTTAGCGGGCAAAGCTCCTACAATGAGCAGTTCTTC. The V call is TRBV27, the J call TRBJ2-1; 7 bases map to TRBD2. There are 16 residues in the CDR3. Unmatched junction bases numbered 5, after V lost 3 bases and J lost 0 bases. Per the germline V gene, CDR1 is MNHEY and CDR2 is SMNVEV (reference sequence).

CDR3 nucleotide sequence: TGTGCCAGCAGCGTAGTAGCGCAGACGGTAGATACGCAGTATTTT. Protein: CASSVVAQTVDTQYF. The chain recombines TRBV9 with TRBJ2-3, with D possibly TRBD2 on 5 matching bases. CDR1 and CDR2 (germline): SGDLS, YYNGEE. V lost 0 bases to trimming and J lost 5 bases, with 13 bases between them. The CDR3 loop spans 15 amino acids.

The gene calls are TRBV28 and TRBJ1-5, with D perhaps TRBD1 (5 bases). From germline, CDR1 is MDHEN and CDR2 SYDVKM. The CDR3 is made up of 17 amino acids. V shed 3 bases and J shed 7 bases, with 22 bases lying between them. CDR3 amino acids: CASSFVGAGGGEQPQHF. The CDR3 region has the DNA TGTGCCAGCAGTTTTGTGGGAGCCGGGGGGGGTGAACAGCCCCAGCATTTT.